These 10 T cell receptor beta chains came from one sample sequenced in a study of T cells in Graves' hyperthyroidism and ophthalmopathy. TCR beta CDR3 sequences were amplified from RNA transcripts. During a first-round RT-PCR of the TCR CDR3, the HTBI primer set was used. TCRdb recomputed calls from the multiplex PCR reads with MiXCR, one row per CDR3 protein. Of approximately 400,000 distinct CDR3 sequences in the sample, 15% to 19% were seen once. Sequencing input: blood. These receptors all stem from a woman under 30 with Graves' hyperthyroidism.

The table lists this clonotype with many counts. This chain connects TRBV12-3 or TRBV12-4 to TRBJ1-2; no reliable D call. The V end lost 7 bases, the J end lost 4 bases, and 13 bases lay between the germline ends. The CDR3 has 13 residues. The CDR3 nucleotides are TGTGCCAGCACACCGGAGGGCACCTATGGCTACACCTTC. Translated, it gives CASTPEGTYGYTF.

The table lists this clonotype with a few counts. The rearrangement joins TRBV9 to TRBJ2-2, with D maybe TRBD1 (5 bases). CDR3 length: 18 residues. Germline loops: CDR1 SGDLS, CDR2 YYNGEE. V was pared by 4 bases and J by 3 bases, with 22 bases between. CDR3 sequence: CASSSPAARAVHTGELFF. The DNA for the CDR3 is TGTGCCAGCAGCTCCCCCGCGGCCAGGGCAGTTCACACCGGGGAGCTGTTTTTT.

This clonotype showed up many times. The chain recombines TRBV29-1 with TRBJ2-7; D is tentatively TRBD1 or TRBD2 (5 bases each). This CDR3 comprises 13 residues. CDR1 SQVTM and CDR2 ANQGSEA come from the germline V gene. V was cut by 7 bases and J by 2 bases, with 15 bases left in between. Here the CDR3 DNA reads TGCAGCGCTAGTACAGGACTCACCTACGAGCAGTACTTC. This gives the protein CSASTGLTYEQYF.

This clonotype was counted many times. V gene TRBV18 combines with J gene TRBJ1-4, with 7 bases identical to TRBD1. Germline V CDR1 and CDR2: KGHSH, LQKENI. The CDR3 has 14 residues. With V trimmed by 2 bases and J by 3 bases, 0 bases remained unmatched. CDR3 amino acids: CASSPGTANEKLFF. DNA of the CDR3: TGTGCCAGCTCACCAGGGACAGCTAATGAAAAACTGTTTTTT. Looking up the rest from reference TRBV18 and TRBJ1-4 gives the full variable domain: NAGVMQNPRHLVRRRGQEARLRCSPMKGHSHVYWYRQLPEEGLKFMVYLQKENIIDESGMPKERFSAEFPKEGPSILRIQQVVRGDSAAYFCASSPGTANEKLFFGSGTQLSVL.

This clonotype was observed many times. The chain employs TRBV20-1 and TRBJ2-1, with D perhaps TRBD1 or TRBD2 (5 bases each). The CDR3 runs 13 residues. CDR1 DFQATT and CDR2 SNEGSKA come from the germline V gene (reference sequence). V shed 6 bases and J shed 14 bases, with 23 bases lying between them. The DNA for the CDR3 is TGCAGTGCAACGCGTCCTCCCATGAGGGGTGAGTTCTTC. The encoded protein is CSATRPPMRGEFF.

The sample holds many counts of this clonotype. The rearrangement joins TRBV7-9 to TRBJ2-1; D gene uncertain. Germline values: CDR1 SEHNR, CDR2 FQNEAQ (reference sequence). Trimming pared 5 bases from V and 6 bases from J, leaving 23 bases between. This CDR3 region has 17 residues. CDR3 bases: TGTGCCAGCAGCCTACCCAAGTTAGTTTCCTCCCTCAATGAGCAGTTCTTC. Protein product: CASSLPKLVSSLNEQFF. Supplemented by reference TRBV7-9 and TRBJ2-1, the full variable domain reads DTGVSQNPRHKITKRGQNVTFRCDPISEHNRLYWYRQTLGQGPEFLTYFQNEAQLEKSRLLSDRFSAERPKGSFSTLEIQRTEQGDSAMYLCASSLPKLVSSLNEQFFGPGTRLTVL.

This clonotype occurred a few times. The chain recombines TRBV25-1 with TRBJ2-2, with a tentative D call TRBD2 (5 bases). The CDR3 is made up of 17 amino acids. CDR1 is MGHDK and CDR2 is SYGVNS in the germline V gene. V was shortened by 0 bases and J by 4 bases, with 15 bases between the two germline ends. DNA of the CDR3: TGTGCCAGCAGTGAATACCCGGCAGGTCGGGGCACCGGGGAGCTGTTTTTT. Protein: CASSEYPAGRGTGELFF.

This clonotype was counted a few times. This chain connects TRBV20-1 to TRBJ2-7; D might be TRBD1 (6 bases). V was clipped by 3 bases and J by 3 bases, with 12 bases between them. CDR1 and CDR2 from the germline V gene are DFQATT and SNEGSKA (reference sequence). The CDR3 consists of 13 residues. The chain's CDR3 is CSASADRNYEQYF. The CDR3 DNA is TGCAGTGCTAGTGCTGACAGGAACTACGAGCAGTACTTC.

This clonotype was seen ten or more times. The chain uses TRBV10-3 and TRBJ2-7; D is unresolved. CDR1 and CDR2 from the germline V gene are ENHRY and SYGVKD. CDR3 length equals 11 residues. V was trimmed by 4 bases and J by 9 bases, leaving 10 bases between them. The CDR3: CAISGGETQYF. DNA for the CDR3: TGTGCCATCAGTGGGGGTGAAACGCAGTACTTC.

This clonotype was detected ten times or more. The chain joins TRBV6-1 to TRBJ2-5, with 10 bases identical to TRBD1. The CDR3 is made up of 15 amino acids. Germline lookup yields CDR1 MNHNS and CDR2 SASEGT. V lost 6 bases and J lost 5; bases outside the gene matches: 9. CDR3 amino acids: CASRGEGQGWETQYF. CDR3 nucleotides: TGTGCCAGCAGGGGCGAGGGACAGGGGTGGGAGACCCAGTACTTC.